These 30 T cell receptor beta chains were all obtained from the same sample, sequenced in a study of regulatory and conventional T cells in RAG deficiency. The assay was immunoSEQ multiplex PCR, and TCRdb's table has in-frame clones only and misses some. The sample shows 34,000 or so clones, about nine tenths of them seen only once. These data also featured in a second study, about regulatory T cells. That source reports: Primers: 52 TRBV forward and 13 TRBJ reverse.

Sequencing input: CD8+ T cells sorted from blood. The source is a human donor in good health.

This rearrangement joins TRBV7-3 to TRBJ2-3; 9 bases are a match to TRBD1. V was clipped by 3 bases and J by 3 bases; unmatched bases: 1. This CDR3 is built from 14 residues. Germline-derived CDR1 and CDR2 are SGHTA and FQGTGA. The CDR3 region is CASSFGQGTDTQYF. In DNA, the CDR3 is TGTGCCAGCAGCTTCGGACAGGGGACAGATACGCAGTATTTT.

This sequence joins TRBV7-2 and TRBJ1-1; 9 positions match TRBD1. From germline, CDR1 is SGHTA and CDR2 FQGNSA. This CDR3 spans 17 amino acids. The V and J ends lost 5 bases and 5 bases, in that order; junction bases with no gene match: 15. CDR3 residues: CASSARDRVERETEAFF. DNA for the CDR3: TGTGCCAGCAGCGCTAGGGACAGGGTGGAGAGGGAGACTGAAGCTTTCTTT.

The CDR3 sequence: CASSGAVNSPLHF. Written as DNA, the CDR3 is TGTGCCAGCAGTGGGGCGGTGAATTCACCCCTCCACTTT. This chain joins TRBV2 and TRBJ1-6, with D uncertain. V was cut by 4 bases and J by 7 bases, with 8 bases left in between. The CDR3 runs 13 residues. Germline CDR1 reads SNHLY; CDR2 reads FYNNEI. Combining the CDR3 with reference TRBV2 and TRBJ1-6 gives the whole variable domain EPEVTQTPSHQVTQMGQEVILRCVPISNHLYFYWYRQILGQKVEFLVSFYNNEISEKSEIFDDQFSVERPDGSNFTLKIRSTKLEDSAMYFCASSGAVNSPLHFGNGTRLTVT.

The V gene is TRBV7-2, the J gene TRBJ1-5; D is unresolved. The length of the CDR3 is 14 residues. V dropped 2 bases and J dropped 4 bases, with 9 bases sitting between them. Germline V CDR1 and CDR2: SGHTA, FQGNSA. This chain's CDR3 is CASSLTNGNQPQHF. CDR3 nucleotides: TGTGCCAGCAGCTTAACGAATGGGAATCAGCCCCAGCATTTT.

This rearrangement joins TRBV4-1 to TRBJ2-7, with 8 bases that match TRBD1. From germline, CDR1 is MGHRA and CDR2 YSYEKL. V trimming: 1 base; J trimming: 3 bases; junction bases outside the gene matches: 8. The CDR3 covers 16 residues. The CDR3 protein is CASSQAPGGRYYEQYF. CDR3 nucleotide sequence: TGCGCCAGCAGCCAAGCTCCAGGGGGCCGGTACTACGAGCAGTACTTC.

The chain carries TRBV2 and TRBJ1-1, with D perhaps matching TRBD1 (6 bases). V lost 5 bases, J lost 7 bases, and 8 bases lay in between. This CDR3 is 11 amino acids long. Germline V gives CDR1 SNHLY, CDR2 FYNNEI. CDR3 region: CASSPDSEAFF. Written as DNA, the CDR3 is TGTGCCAGCAGTCCGGACAGTGAAGCTTTCTTT.

CDR3 residues: CASSYSGVSSYNEQFF. The CDR3 region has the DNA TGTGCCAGCAGTTACTCCGGGGTGAGCTCCTACAATGAGCAGTTCTTC. The chain joins TRBV6-5 to TRBJ2-1, with a possible D match to TRBD2 (5 bases). The V gene's germline CDR1 is MNHEY and CDR2 SVGAGI. The V and J ends lost 0 bases and 0 bases respectively, with 9 bases between them. CDR3 length: 16 amino acids.

The J gene is TRBJ2-3, the V gene TRBV5-1; 7 positions match TRBD2. Germline CDR1 reads SGHRS; CDR2 reads YFSETQ. The CDR3 covers 16 residues. With V trimmed by 2 bases and J by 2 bases, 8 bases remained unmatched. CDR3 amino acids: CASSLDGGGSTDTQYF. In DNA, the CDR3 is TGCGCCAGCAGCTTAGATGGCGGGGGATCCACAGATACGCAGTATTTT.

This clone was recorded once. The genes are TRBV7-9 and TRBJ1-3; D call uncertain. V was shortened by 7 bases and J by 7 bases, with 17 bases between the two germline ends. Germline CDR1 reads SEHNR; CDR2 reads FQNEAQ (reference sequence). The CDR3 runs to 14 residues. CDR3 in amino acids: CASTLVRGSNTIYF. CDR3 nucleotides: TGTGCCAGCACCCTGGTCCGGGGAAGTAACACCATATATTTT.

CDR3 nucleotides: TGTGCCAGCAGTGAAATAGGCCTGAACACTGAAGCTTTCTTT. Translating gives CASSEIGLNTEAFF. The gene calls are TRBV6-1 and TRBJ1-1; no reliable D call. The CDR3 runs 14 residues. V was cut by 2 bases and J by 0 bases, with 7 bases left in between. Germline V gene data show CDR1 as MNHNS and CDR2 as SASEGT.

In regard to this clone: One end of the junction is discordant with germline, which a read error may explain. The J gene is TRBJ1-5, the V gene TRBV9; tentative D call: TRBD1 (5 bases). Germline CDR1 and CDR2: SGDLS and YYNGEE. The CDR3 runs 15 residues. CDR3 coding DNA: TGTGCCAGCAGCGTAGATGGTACAGGCAAGCAGCCCCAGCATTTT. This translates into CASSVDGTGKQPQHF.

The chain joins TRBV29-1 to TRBJ1-3; D call uncertain. Trimming removed 4 bases from V and 0 bases from J, with 10 bases in between. Germline V gene lookup returns CDR1 SQVTM and CDR2 ANQGSEA. The CDR3 loop spans 14 amino acids. The CDR3 sequence is CSVAEGGSGNTIYF. The DNA of the CDR3 is TGCAGCGTTGCCGAGGGAGGCTCTGGAAACACCATATATTTT.

This sequence joins TRBV10-3 and TRBJ1-1; D is uncertain. CDR3 length: 12 amino acids. From germline, CDR1 is ENHRY and CDR2 SYGVKD. With 5 bases removed from V and 1 base from J, the gap between germline ends came to 5 bases. This CDR3 reads CAISNTNTEAFF. For the CDR3, the DNA is TGTGCCATCAGTAACACGAACACTGAAGCTTTCTTT.

J is TRBJ1-2 and V is TRBV7-9; D perhaps matches TRBD1 (6 bases). Trimming removed 1 base from V and 3 bases from J, with 15 bases in between. CDR1 is SEHNR, CDR2 FQNEAQ, per germline (reference sequence). The CDR3 covers 16 residues. The chain's CDR3 is CASSLGVGQLYYGYTF. The CDR3 region has the DNA TGTGCCAGCAGCTTAGGAGTAGGACAGCTGTACTATGGCTACACCTTC.

Turning to this clone: At one of its ends the junction is not consistent with the germline gene, which may arise from a read error. CDR3 nucleotides: TGTGCCAGCAGCCCTAGCCCCCAAGACTTC. This translates into CASSPSPQDF. V gene TRBV7-2 combines with J gene TRBJ2-5, with a weak D call TRBD2 (5 bases). Germline V CDR1 and CDR2: SGHTA, FQGNSA. CDR3 length: 10 residues.

The table lists this clone with a few counts. The rearrangement links TRBV19 to TRBJ2-3; 8 bases are shared with TRBD2. CDR3 length: 15 amino acids. CDR1 LNHDA and CDR2 SQIVND come from the germline V gene (reference sequence). The junction had 9 bases not matched to a gene; V was cut back by 4 bases and J by 6 bases. The CDR3 here is CASSTDGLALDTQYF. The CDR3, as DNA: TGTGCCAGTAGTACCGACGGACTAGCCCTCGATACGCAGTATTTT.

The J gene is TRBJ2-7, the V gene TRBV30; D remains unclear. CDR1 and CDR2 from the germline V gene are GTSNPN and SVGIG (reference sequence). Trimming stripped 0 bases from V and 3 bases from J, with 12 bases between. The CDR3 contains 14 residues. Here the CDR3 reads CAWSVHLRNYEQYF. The CDR3 bases are TGTGCCTGGAGTGTACATCTCCGAAACTACGAGCAGTACTTC.

The chain combines TRBV2 with TRBJ2-5; D call uncertain. Deletions cut 5 bases from V and 5 bases from J, with 12 bases between. The CDR3 contains 13 residues. Germline lookup yields CDR1 SNHLY and CDR2 FYNNEI. CDR3 DNA sequence: TGTGCCAGCAGTACTGAAGGTTGGGAGACCCAGTACTTC. Residues: CASSTEGWETQYF.

The V and J genes are TRBV15 and TRBJ2-2, with D perhaps TRBD1 (6 bases). Germline V gene lookup returns CDR1 LNHNV and CDR2 YYDKDF (reference sequence). This CDR3 region has 15 residues. V was trimmed by 4 bases and J by 0 bases, leaving 9 bases between them. The CDR3 sequence: CATSIGTSNTGELFF. The CDR3 DNA reads TGTGCCACCAGCATCGGGACATCGAACACCGGGGAGCTGTTTTTT.

CDR3 sequence reads: CASSELAGGGHNEQFF. For the CDR3, the DNA is TGTGCCAGCAGTGAACTAGCGGGAGGAGGCCACAATGAGCAGTTCTTC. This chain joins TRBV6-4 and TRBJ2-1; 12 nucleotides agree with TRBD2. CDR3 length equals 16 residues. Losses at the gene ends were 3 bases for V and 5 bases for J; bases not matched to a gene: 5. CDR1 and CDR2 (germline): MRHNA, SNTAGT.

J is TRBJ2-7 and V is TRBV10-1; a weak D match, TRBD2 (7 bases). Trimming removed 3 bases at V and 7 bases at J, with 13 bases between. Germline CDR1 reads WNHNN; CDR2 reads SYGVQD (reference sequence). The CDR3 has 13 residues. This chain's CDR3 is CASSDAGAEEQYF. The CDR3 region has the DNA TGCGCCAGCAGTGATGCGGGGGCTGAAGAGCAGTACTTC.

J is TRBJ1-6 and V is TRBV2; possibly TRBD1 for D (6 bases). This CDR3 spans 14 amino acids. Germline V CDR1 and CDR2: SNHLY, FYNNEI. Trimming cost V 0 bases and J 7 bases, with 7 bases left between them. CDR3 coding DNA: TGTGCCAGCAGTGAAGCTAGGGGGAATTCACCCCTCCACTTT. Its protein product is CASSEARGNSPLHF.

This clone was seen a few times. This sequence joins TRBV28 and TRBJ1-1; the D is unclear. The germline V gene has CDR1 MDHEN and CDR2 SYDVKM. The CDR3 loop spans 14 amino acids. V was cut by 3 bases and J by 8 bases, with 16 bases left in between. Written as DNA, the CDR3 is TGTGCCAGCAGTTTGCGCCGGGCGATTAGGGAAGCTTTCTTT. The encoded protein is CASSLRRAIREAFF.

The V gene is TRBV2, the J gene TRBJ1-1, with 7 bases aligning to TRBD1. The V gene's germline CDR1 is SNHLY and CDR2 FYNNEI. Trimming cost V 5 bases and J 0 bases; bases outside gene matches: 6. This CDR3 has 15 amino acids. The DNA for the CDR3 is TGTGCCAGCAGTTATGGGGGACAGATGAACACTGAAGCTTTCTTT. Its translation: CASSYGGQMNTEAFF.

The genes are TRBV6-5 and TRBJ1-2, with D unclear. Trimming cost V 7 bases and J 4 bases, with 10 bases left between them. The V gene's germline CDR1 is MNHEY and CDR2 SVGAGI. This CDR3 contains 12 residues. The CDR3 bases are TGTGCCAGCACTAACTTGGGCTATGGCTACACCTTC. Residues: CASTNLGYGYTF.

A single count supports this clone. At one end, the junction sequence differs from germline, possibly due to a read error. The chain uses TRBV7-7 and TRBJ2-6, with a possible D match to TRBD1 (6 bases). CDR1 is SSHAT, CDR2 FNYEAQ, per germline (reference sequence). This CDR3 is built from 15 residues. The CDR3 reads CASSLGGSGANVLTF. The CDR3 DNA follows: TGTGCTAGCAGCTTAGGGGGCTCTGGGGCCAACGTCCTGACTTTC.

The chain carries TRBV5-1 and TRBJ2-5, with 10 bases fitting TRBD2. J was trimmed by 4 bases and V by 0 bases; bases with no gene match: 6. The CDR3 spans 16 residues. The germline V gene encodes CDR1 SGHRS and CDR2 YFSETQ. CDR3 sequence (DNA): TGCGCCAGCAGCTTGGTTCTAGCGGGAGCGGTAGAGACCCAGTACTTC. Translating it yields CASSLVLAGAVETQYF.

The CDR3: CASSSGQGSNQPQHF. The CDR3 nucleotides are TGTGCCAGCAGCTCCGGACAGGGGAGCAATCAGCCCCAGCATTTT. The rearrangement joins TRBV5-6 to TRBJ1-5; 9 positions agree with TRBD1. CDR3 length equals 15 residues. Germline loops: CDR1 SGHDT, CDR2 YYEEEE. The V gene end was trimmed by 3 bases and the J gene end by 1 base; junction bases not matched to a gene: 2.

This sequence joins TRBV18 and TRBJ2-7; D remains ambiguous. The germline CDR1 and CDR2 sequences are KGHSH and LQKENI. The ends were cut back, 4 bases at V and 3 bases at J, with 10 bases in the middle. CDR3 length equals 13 residues. CDR3 sequence reads: CASSLGLDYEQYF. CDR3 DNA: TGTGCCAGCTCACTGGGGTTGGACTACGAGCAGTACTTC.

This chain uses TRBV6-1 with TRBJ1-1; no definite D call. The V end lost 9 bases, the J end lost 7 bases, and 9 bases lay between the germline ends. CDR3 size: 10 residues. The germline gives CDR1 MNHNS, CDR2 SASEGT. CDR3 region: CASSKVEAFF. The CDR3 DNA sequence: TGTGCCAGTAGCAAAGTTGAAGCTTTCTTT.